What follows are 15 T cell receptor beta chains derived from one specimen sequenced in a study of cytomegalovirus exposure and HLA in healthy donors. PCR used 60 Vbeta primers and 13 Jbeta primers. Data came from immunoSEQ multiplex PCR; TCRdb stores just in-frame clones and leaves some out. The sample holds 200,000 or so clones, 80% to 85% seen once. Sequencing was carried out using PBMCs. The source of these receptors is a woman aged 35 to 49 in good health and CMV-seronegative.

The rearrangement joins TRBV5-1 to TRBJ2-7, with D tentatively TRBD2 (7 bases). This CDR3 has 15 residues. The germline V gene has CDR1 SGHRS and CDR2 YFSETQ. Deletions cut 4 bases from V and 4 bases from J, with 18 bases between. For the CDR3, the DNA is TGCGCCAGCAGCAACTGGGGGGGGCGTCTGTACGAGCAGTACTTC. This gives the protein CASSNWGGRLYEQYF.

V and J are TRBV29-1 and TRBJ2-7; no reliable D call. Germline V gives CDR1 SQVTM, CDR2 ANQGSEA. The ends were cut back, 4 bases at V and 2 bases at J, with 15 bases in the middle. The CDR3 spans 14 residues. CDR3: CSVVEAPLPYEQYF. For the CDR3, the DNA is TGCAGCGTTGTAGAGGCCCCCCTTCCCTACGAGCAGTACTTC.

The chain employs TRBV2 and TRBJ2-2; a possible D gene is TRBD2 (6 bases). The V and J ends lost 9 bases and 1 base respectively, with 18 bases between them. Germline V gene sequence: CDR1 SNHLY, CDR2 FYNNEI. This CDR3 is built from 16 residues. The CDR3 sequence is CASPETRRGNTGELFF. The CDR3 DNA reads TGTGCCAGTCCCGAGACCAGGCGGGGGAACACCGGGGAGCTGTTTTTT.

The V call is TRBV29-1, the J call TRBJ2-5; 7 nucleotides agree with TRBD1. Germline V gene data show CDR1 as SQVTM and CDR2 as ANQGSEA. V was pared by 6 bases and J by 6 bases, with 13 bases of the junction left unmatched. The CDR3 is 14 residues long. The CDR3 DNA sequence: TGCAGCGTGCTATCACAGGGGCTGATGAAGACCCAGTACTTC. Residues: CSVLSQGLMKTQYF.

The genes are TRBV6-7 and TRBJ2-4; D unclear. TRBV6-7 is noted as an ORF with a role that remains uncertain. V dropped 5 bases and J dropped 0 bases, with 17 bases sitting between them. The CDR3 sequence is 17 residues long. The CDR3 loop is CASSGTGPSLAKNIQYF. In nucleotides, the CDR3 is TGTGCCAGCAGTGGAACGGGTCCCTCTCTAGCCAAAAACATTCAGTACTTC.

This CDR3 is CASSSLAGGNEQFF. CDR3 bases: TGTGCCAGCAGTTCGCTAGCGGGGGGGAATGAGCAGTTCTTC. This rearrangement joins TRBV27 to TRBJ2-1; 12 bases match TRBD2. Per the germline V gene, CDR1 is MNHEY and CDR2 is SMNVEV (reference sequence). V lost 4 bases to trimming and J lost 7 bases; unmatched junction nucleotides: 2. The CDR3 covers 14 residues.

The CDR3 DNA is TGTGCCAGCAGTTACTCGAGGGTCTACGAGCAGTACTTC. It specifies CASSYSRVYEQYF. V usage is TRBV6-6 and J usage is TRBJ2-7; tentative D call: TRBD2 (5 bases). Germline assignment: CDR1 MNHNY and CDR2 SVGAGI (reference sequence). Trimming stripped 0 bases from V and 3 bases from J, with 6 bases between. The CDR3 spans 13 residues.

This clone was seen a handful of times. This rearrangement joins TRBV28 to TRBJ2-7; 8 bases line up with TRBD2. The CDR3 runs to 13 residues. The V segment lost 8 bases and the J segment 2 bases; nucleotides outside the gene matches: 5. Germline V lookup: CDR1 MDHEN, CDR2 SYDVKM. CDR3 region: CASVSGGAYEQYF. The CDR3 DNA sequence: TGTGCCAGCGTCTCGGGAGGGGCCTACGAGCAGTACTTC.

The chain employs TRBV6-4 and TRBJ1-5, with D perhaps TRBD1 (5 bases). Per the germline V gene, CDR1 is MRHNA and CDR2 is SNTAGT. Between the trimmed V and J ends, which lost 2 bases and 5 bases, there was a span of 19 bases. The CDR3 is 17 amino acids. CDR3 nucleotide sequence: TGTGCCAGCAGTGACGTGTCTCTGAAGGGGCCCGATCAGCCCCAGCATTTT. Protein: CASSDVSLKGPDQPQHF.

The V gene is TRBV10-2, the J gene TRBJ1-5, with a tentative D call TRBD1 (6 bases). This CDR3 is 13 amino acids long. Germline V lookup: CDR1 WSHSY, CDR2 SAAADI. Trimming took off 6 bases at V and 7 bases at J, with 13 bases between the two ends. The CDR3 DNA follows: TGCGCCAGCAGCTTACAGGGAAGACAGCCCCAGCATTTT. Encoded protein: CASSLQGRQPQHF.

The chain employs TRBV7-9 and TRBJ2-3; 10 nucleotides line up with TRBD2. After removal of 4 bases from V and 2 bases from J, the junction contained 12 bases not matched to a gene. The V gene's germline CDR1 is SEHNR and CDR2 FQNEAQ (reference sequence). The CDR3 extends over 18 amino acids. CDR3 DNA: TGTGCCAGCAGCTCAACCGAAGGGCTAGCGGGAGACACAGATACGCAGTATTTT. It encodes CASSSTEGLAGDTDTQYF.

The chain employs TRBV15 and TRBJ2-1; 11 nucleotides line up with TRBD2. The junction had 2 bases not matched to a gene; V was cut back by 4 bases and J by 0 bases. Germline loops: CDR1 LNHNV, CDR2 YYDKDF (reference sequence). CDR3 size: 16 residues. DNA of the CDR3: TGTGCCACCAGCAAGACTAGCGGGGACTCCTACAATGAGCAGTTCTTC. This encodes CATSKTSGDSYNEQFF.

V and J are TRBV6-5 and TRBJ2-1; the match to TRBD1 covers 9 bases. Germline loops: CDR1 MNHEY, CDR2 SVGAGI. V lost 6 bases and J lost 2; bases outside the gene matches: 5. This CDR3 comprises 15 residues. CDR3 in DNA: TGTGCCAGCAGCCTTGACAGGGGGGCCTACAATGAGCAGTTCTTC. It yields the protein CASSLDRGAYNEQFF.

This clone has just a few counts. V is TRBV7-9 and J is TRBJ1-1; D gene uncertain. This CDR3 has 12 amino acids. V lost 5 bases to trimming and J lost 2 bases, with 6 bases between them. CDR1 and CDR2 from the germline V gene are SEHNR and FQNEAQ (reference sequence). CDR3 loop: CASSLLNTEAFF. The CDR3 DNA reads as TGTGCCAGCAGCCTTCTAAACACTGAAGCTTTCTTT.

The chain uses TRBV10-3 and TRBJ1-5, with TRBD1 matching 7 bases. Germline trimming cut 6 bases from V and 4 bases from J; bases unmatched to any gene: 9. The germline gives CDR1 ENHRY, CDR2 SYGVKD. The CDR3 has 15 amino acids. For the CDR3, the DNA is TGTGCCATCAGCGACCGGGACAGTCTGAATCAGCCCCAGCATTTT. Amino acid sequence: CAISDRDSLNQPQHF.